The entry that follows covers one T cell receptor beta chain sequence. This sample is drawn from a study of T cells in Graves' hyperthyroidism and ophthalmopathy. From germline, CDR1 is SGDLS and CDR2 YYNGEE. The CDR3 extends over 18 amino acids. Trimming stripped 0 bases from V and 4 bases from J, with 19 bases between. RNA transcripts yielded amplified TCR beta CDR3 regions. Researchers ran a first-round RT-PCR on the TCR CDR3 using the HTBI primer set. TCRdb re-analysed the multiplex PCR reads in MiXCR, keeping a single row per CDR3 protein. This table holds fewer than 550,000 distinct CDR3 sequences, about a sixth found once.

This clonotype was sampled from a woman aged 18-29 years with Graves' hyperthyroidism. Sequences were obtained from blood. The chain recombines TRBV9 with TRBJ2-2, with D maybe TRBD2 (6 bases). The CDR3 protein is CASSVDPGEALSTGELFF. In nucleotides, the CDR3 is TGTGCCAGCAGCGTAGACCCGGGAGAGGCGTTAAGCACCGGGGAGCTGTTTTTT. The full variable domain, completed using reference TRBV9 and TRBJ2-2, is DSGVTQTPKHLITATGQRVTLRCSPRSGDLSVYWYQQSLDQGLQFLIQYYNGEERAKGNILERFSAQQFPDLHSELNLSSLELGDSALYFCASSVDPGEALSTGELFFGEGSRLTVL.